A selection of T cell receptor beta chains follows, all from one sample in a study of blood T cell repertoires in COVID-19. Only in-frame clones appear in the TCRdb table, and some are missing; sequencing was by immunoSEQ multiplex PCR. The table shows 450,000 or so clones, with roughly 90% occurring only once. The sequencing sample was made of peripheral blood. The receptors here all came from a man aged 18 to 29 with COVID-19, enrolled during active disease. Each CDR3 is given with its conserved first and last residue. Each record gives: clone size, D gene, V gene, J gene, CDR3 length, CDR3 DNA, CDR3 protein. A D gene is named only where the DNA matches it firmly. The size of a clone is reported for some rows only, either as once, few or many, or as a class for expanded clones.

clone size: -; D gene: -; V gene: TRBV10-3; J gene: TRBJ1-1; CDR3 length: 17; CDR3 DNA: TGTGCCATCAGTGAGTCAGGCAGGGGTAGATTCGGCACTGAAGCTTTCTTT; CDR3 protein: CAISESGRGRFGTEAFF
clone size: -; D gene: TRBD1; V gene: TRBV3-1/TRBV3-2; J gene: TRBJ1-1; CDR3 length: 15; CDR3 DNA: TGTGCCAGCAGCCTACAGGGGGCAAGGGGGACTGAAGCTTTCTTT; CDR3 protein: CASSLQGARGTEAFF
clone size: -; D gene: TRBD1; V gene: TRBV18; J gene: TRBJ2-5; CDR3 length: 15; CDR3 DNA: TGTGCCAGCTCGCTACAGGGGGCGCCTGCGGATACCCAGTACTTC; CDR3 protein: CASSLQGAPADTQYF
clone size: -; D gene: -; V gene: TRBV19; J gene: TRBJ1-2; CDR3 length: 14; CDR3 DNA: TGTGCCAGTAGTATAGGGGGGGGAAACTATGGCTACACCTTC; CDR3 protein: CASSIGGGNYGYTF
clone size: -; D gene: -; V gene: TRBV19; J gene: TRBJ1-5; CDR3 length: 11; CDR3 DNA: -; CDR3 protein: CASSGQGPQHF
clone size: -; D gene: -; V gene: TRBV3-1/TRBV3-2; J gene: TRBJ2-7; CDR3 length: 12; CDR3 DNA: TGTGCCAGCAGCCAAGCTAACTACGAGCAGTACTTC; CDR3 protein: CASSQANYEQYF
clone size: -; D gene: -; V gene: TRBV3-1/TRBV3-2; J gene: TRBJ2-5; CDR3 length: 14; CDR3 DNA: TGTGCCAGCAGCCAAGATCTGGTAGAAGAGACCCAGTACTTC; CDR3 protein: CASSQDLVEETQYF
clone size: -; D gene: -; V gene: TRBV20-1; J gene: TRBJ1-1; CDR3 length: 10; CDR3 DNA: TGCAGTGCGCCCGAGATTGAAGCTTTCTTT; CDR3 protein: CSAPEIEAFF
clone size: -; D gene: TRBD2; V gene: TRBV5-8; J gene: TRBJ2-1; CDR3 length: 16; CDR3 DNA: TGTGCCAGCAGCCTGGGACTAGCGGGGGGGTACAATGAGCAGTTCTTC; CDR3 protein: CASSLGLAGGYNEQFF
clone size: -; D gene: -; V gene: TRBV19; J gene: TRBJ2-7; CDR3 length: 12; CDR3 DNA: TGTGCCAGTAGGAGTGGAGGCTACGAGCAGTACTTC; CDR3 protein: CASRSGGYEQYF
clone size: -; D gene: TRBD2; V gene: TRBV5-1; J gene: TRBJ2-7; CDR3 length: 15; CDR3 DNA: TGCGCCAGCAAACTAGCGATCCCAAAAACCTACGAGCAGTACTTC; CDR3 protein: CASKLAIPKTYEQYF
clone size: -; D gene: TRBD1; V gene: TRBV19; J gene: TRBJ2-5; CDR3 length: 15; CDR3 DNA: TGTGCCAGTAGGACGAGCCGGGACAGGGAAGAGACCCAGTACTTC; CDR3 protein: CASRTSRDREETQYF
clone size: -; D gene: TRBD1; V gene: TRBV7-8; J gene: TRBJ1-5; CDR3 length: 15; CDR3 DNA: TGTGCCAGCAGCTCCACACAGGGGGCGGGGCAGCCCCAGCATTTT; CDR3 protein: CASSSTQGAGQPQHF
clone size: -; D gene: TRBD2; V gene: TRBV4-1; J gene: TRBJ2-2; CDR3 length: 16; CDR3 DNA: TGCGCCAGCAGCCACCTAAGCGGGGGCGGGACCGGGGAGCTGTTTTTT; CDR3 protein: CASSHLSGGGTGELFF
clone size: -; D gene: TRBD2; V gene: TRBV12-3/TRBV12-4; J gene: TRBJ2-7; CDR3 length: 13; CDR3 DNA: TGTGCCAGCAGTTTATCCCTAGCGGACGAGCAGTACTTC; CDR3 protein: CASSLSLADEQYF
clone size: -; D gene: TRBD2; V gene: TRBV5-8; J gene: TRBJ2-3; CDR3 length: 14; CDR3 DNA: TGTGCCAGCCGGGCTAGCGGGAGAGGTTATACGCAGTATTTT; CDR3 protein: CASRASGRGYTQYF
clone size: -; D gene: -; V gene: TRBV3-1/TRBV3-2; J gene: TRBJ1-6; CDR3 length: 17; CDR3 DNA: TGTGCCAGCAGCCAAGAATGGGGGGGCTCCTATAATTCACCCCTCCACTTT; CDR3 protein: CASSQEWGGSYNSPLHF
clone size: -; D gene: TRBD2; V gene: TRBV29-1; J gene: TRBJ2-3; CDR3 length: 15; CDR3 DNA: TGCAGCGGGACACTCGGAGCGGGAGCAAGGAATACGCAGTATTTT; CDR3 protein: CSGTLGAGARNTQYF
clone size: -; D gene: -; V gene: TRBV7-3; J gene: TRBJ2-1; CDR3 length: 17; CDR3 DNA: TGTGCCAGCAGCTTAATGGGTGGGGCAGGAGGGTACAATGAGCAGTTCTTC; CDR3 protein: CASSLMGGAGGYNEQFF
clone size: -; D gene: -; V gene: TRBV14; J gene: TRBJ2-1; CDR3 length: 14; CDR3 DNA: TGTGCCAGCAGCCAAGATCTGGGCCCGAATGAGCAGTTCTTC; CDR3 protein: CASSQDLGPNEQFF
clone size: -; D gene: -; V gene: TRBV19; J gene: TRBJ1-1; CDR3 length: 13; CDR3 DNA: TGTGCCAGTAGTAACGTATACGGCACTGAAGCTTTCTTT; CDR3 protein: CASSNVYGTEAFF
clone size: -; D gene: -; V gene: TRBV25-1; J gene: TRBJ1-1; CDR3 length: 11; CDR3 DNA: TGTGCCAGCAACGCGGGGACTGAAGCTTTCTTT; CDR3 protein: CASNAGTEAFF
clone size: -; D gene: TRBD1; V gene: TRBV24-1; J gene: TRBJ2-3; CDR3 length: 14; CDR3 DNA: TGTGCCACCAGTGGGGCCAGGGGGACAGATACGCAGTATTTT; CDR3 protein: CATSGARGTDTQYF
clone size: -; D gene: -; V gene: TRBV7-2; J gene: TRBJ1-1; CDR3 length: 15; CDR3 DNA: TGTGCCAGCAGCACCAGGCGGCAGGGTGGCACTGAAGCTTTCTTT; CDR3 protein: CASSTRRQGGTEAFF
clone size: -; D gene: TRBD1; V gene: TRBV2; J gene: TRBJ2-1; CDR3 length: 16; CDR3 DNA: TGTGCCAGCAGTGAACCCCGGGACAGGGGGTATAATGAGCAGTTCTTC; CDR3 protein: CASSEPRDRGYNEQFF
clone size: -; D gene: TRBD1; V gene: TRBV5-5; J gene: TRBJ1-4; CDR3 length: 17; CDR3 DNA: TGTGCCAGCAGCTTCCTCCTAACCGGGACAGGGGATGAAAAACTGTTTTTT; CDR3 protein: CASSFLLTGTGDEKLFF
clone size: -; D gene: -; V gene: TRBV10-1; J gene: TRBJ2-3; CDR3 length: 14; CDR3 DNA: TGCGCCAGCAGCGGGGGTGATGGCACAGATACGCAGTATTTT; CDR3 protein: CASSGGDGTDTQYF
clone size: -; D gene: -; V gene: TRBV19; J gene: TRBJ1-4; CDR3 length: 15; CDR3 DNA: TGTGCCAGTAGTTCACGAGGGATGGCTAATGAAAAACTGTTTTTT; CDR3 protein: CASSSRGMANEKLFF
clone size: -; D gene: -; V gene: TRBV15; J gene: TRBJ1-5; CDR3 length: 15; CDR3 DNA: TGTGCCACCAGCAAAGAACGGGAACGGGGTCAGCCCCAGCATTTT; CDR3 protein: CATSKERERGQPQHF
clone size: -; D gene: TRBD1; V gene: TRBV19; J gene: TRBJ1-1; CDR3 length: 14; CDR3 DNA: TGTGCCAGTAAGGGGCAGGGGGTGAACACTGAAGCTTTCTTT; CDR3 protein: CASKGQGVNTEAFF
clone size: -; D gene: -; V gene: TRBV5-1; J gene: TRBJ2-7; CDR3 length: 14; CDR3 DNA: TGCGCCAGCAGCTTGGAAGGAGGCTCCTACGAGCAGTACTTC; CDR3 protein: CASSLEGGSYEQYF
clone size: once; D gene: TRBD1; V gene: TRBV19; J gene: TRBJ2-7; CDR3 length: 13; CDR3 DNA: TGTGCCAGTGGACAGGGGGCATCCTACGAGCAGTACTTC; CDR3 protein: CASGQGASYEQYF
clone size: -; D gene: TRBD2; V gene: TRBV2; J gene: TRBJ2-1; CDR3 length: 15; CDR3 DNA: TGTGCCAGCAGCTCGACTAGCGGGTCCTACAATGAGCAGTTCTTC; CDR3 protein: CASSSTSGSYNEQFF
clone size: -; D gene: TRBD1; V gene: TRBV6-5; J gene: TRBJ2-7; CDR3 length: 15; CDR3 DNA: TGTGCCAGCAGCGATCGACAGGGGGCCTTTTACGAGCAGTACTTC; CDR3 protein: CASSDRQGAFYEQYF
clone size: -; D gene: -; V gene: TRBV5-4; J gene: TRBJ1-1; CDR3 length: 16; CDR3 DNA: TGTGCCAGCAGCTTGGCGGGGGGCAGACTGAACACTGAAGCTTTCTTT; CDR3 protein: CASSLAGGRLNTEAFF
clone size: -; D gene: -; V gene: TRBV5-1; J gene: TRBJ2-1; CDR3 length: 14; CDR3 DNA: TGCGCCAGCAACCAGGGTTTCCTAAGGGATGAGCAGTTCTTC; CDR3 protein: CASNQGFLRDEQFF
clone size: once; D gene: -; V gene: TRBV2; J gene: TRBJ2-3; CDR3 length: 14; CDR3 DNA: TGTGCCAGCAGTGACGAGGGGGGCACAGATACGCAGTATTTT; CDR3 protein: CASSDEGGTDTQYF
clone size: once; D gene: TRBD2; V gene: TRBV5-6; J gene: TRBJ2-1; CDR3 length: 15; CDR3 DNA: TGTGCCAGCAGCTTTAGCGGGATCTCTTACAATGAGCAGTTCTTC; CDR3 protein: CASSFSGISYNEQFF
clone size: once; D gene: -; V gene: TRBV13; J gene: TRBJ2-7; CDR3 length: 13; CDR3 DNA: TGTGCCAGCAGCCCTGGGCTCGGGGACGAGCAGTACTTC; CDR3 protein: CASSPGLGDEQYF
clone size: -; D gene: TRBD1; V gene: TRBV6-5; J gene: TRBJ1-1; CDR3 length: 12; CDR3 DNA: TGTGCCAGCAACATAGGCAGGGGGAATACTTTCTTT; CDR3 protein: CASNIGRGNTFF
clone size: -; D gene: -; V gene: TRBV5-1; J gene: TRBJ2-5; CDR3 length: 13; CDR3 DNA: TGCGCCAGCAGCTACCAGTTCCAAGAGACCCAGTACTTC; CDR3 protein: CASSYQFQETQYF
clone size: -; D gene: -; V gene: TRBV28; J gene: TRBJ2-7; CDR3 length: 15; CDR3 DNA: TGTGCCAGCAGTTTTGTTAGCGGAAACAACTACGAGCAGTACTTC; CDR3 protein: CASSFVSGNNYEQYF
clone size: -; D gene: -; V gene: TRBV3-1/TRBV3-2; J gene: TRBJ2-7; CDR3 length: 14; CDR3 DNA: TGTGCCAGCAGCCTGTCACAGGGATCCTACGAGCAGTACTTC; CDR3 protein: CASSLSQGSYEQYF
clone size: -; D gene: TRBD1; V gene: TRBV27; J gene: TRBJ2-1; CDR3 length: 15; CDR3 DNA: TGTGCCAGCAGCTTCGCAGGGGGTGGGGGCAATGAGCAGTTCTTC; CDR3 protein: CASSFAGGGGNEQFF
clone size: -; D gene: TRBD1; V gene: TRBV5-4; J gene: TRBJ2-7; CDR3 length: 15; CDR3 DNA: TGTGCCAGCAGCTTGGCCAACAGGGGGCCCTACGAGCAGTACTTC; CDR3 protein: CASSLANRGPYEQYF
clone size: -; D gene: TRBD2; V gene: TRBV5-4; J gene: TRBJ2-1; CDR3 length: 14; CDR3 DNA: TGTGCCAGCAGCTTGGCTAGCGGGGTGGGTGAGCAGTTCTTC; CDR3 protein: CASSLASGVGEQFF
clone size: -; D gene: TRBD1; V gene: TRBV3-1/TRBV3-2; J gene: TRBJ1-5; CDR3 length: 14; CDR3 DNA: TGTGCCAGCAGCCAAGGACAGGGGAATCAGCCCCAGCATTTT; CDR3 protein: CASSQGQGNQPQHF